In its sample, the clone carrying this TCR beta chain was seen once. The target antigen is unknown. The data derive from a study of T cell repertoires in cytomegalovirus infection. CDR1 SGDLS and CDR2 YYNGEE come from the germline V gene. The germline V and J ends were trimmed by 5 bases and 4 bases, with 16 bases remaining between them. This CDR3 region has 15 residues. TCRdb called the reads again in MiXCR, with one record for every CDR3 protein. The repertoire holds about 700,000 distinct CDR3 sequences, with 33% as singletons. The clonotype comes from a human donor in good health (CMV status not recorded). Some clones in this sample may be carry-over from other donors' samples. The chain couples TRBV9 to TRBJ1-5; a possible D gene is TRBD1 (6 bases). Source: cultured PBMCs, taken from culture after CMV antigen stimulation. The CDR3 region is CASRPSGTRNQPQHF. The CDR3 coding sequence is TGTGCCAGCAGACCAAGCGGGACACGTAATCAGCCCCAGCATTTT.